This T cell receptor beta chain was captured by sequencing in a study of shared clonotypes between healthy human individuals. Generated by immunoSEQ multiplex PCR, the TCRdb table keeps only in-frame clones and is missing some. Of approximately 2.3 million clones listed, approximately 95% are singletons. Donors included only healthy HIV-negative adults lacking recent acute infections or vaccinations. V was trimmed by 0 bases and J by 5 bases, leaving 11 bases between them. The germline CDR1 and CDR2 sequences are SGHRS and YFSETQ. This CDR3 is built from 14 residues. Sequenced material: naive CD4+ T cells from PBMCs. Subset in this sample: CD45RA+ positively selected. This chain links TRBV5-1 with TRBJ2-5; D unclear. The source is a man aged 18 to 35 in good health. Some clones in this sample may be carry-over from other donors' samples. CDR3 DNA sequence: TGCGCCAGCAGCTTGGGTTTCGGGTTGGAGACCCAGTACTTC. This sequence encodes CASSLGFGLETQYF.